The following is a TCR beta chain sequence with its context. The data were taken from a study of radiotherapy plus CTLA-4 blockade in lung cancer. Libraries were prepared by immunoSEQ multiplex PCR; TCRdb keeps only in-frame clonotypes and omits some of them. The data contain 110,000 or so clones, about four fifths of them singletons. Germline V gene data show CDR1 as MGHRA and CDR2 as YSYEKL. V gave up 1 base and J gave up 1 base; unmatched junction bases: 9. The CDR3 is 17 residues long. The input for sequencing was peripheral blood, taken from a patient treated with radiotherapy plus ipilimumab. The chain carries TRBV4-1 and TRBJ2-7; 8 bases are a match to TRBD2. This clonotype was obtained from a human donor with non-small cell lung cancer who had a partial response to radiotherapy plus ipilimumab. The CDR3 spells CASSQAGGAGVSYEQYF. The CDR3 nucleotides are TGCGCCAGCAGCCAAGCCGGGGGAGCGGGAGTTTCCTACGAGCAGTACTTC.